A selection of T cell receptor beta chains follows, all from one sample in a study of blood T cell repertoires in COVID-19. TCRdb's copy holds only in-frame clones and misses some; the assay was immunoSEQ multiplex PCR. Here the sample spans roughly 150,000 clones, around 80% being singletons. Sequenced material: peripheral blood. The receptors shown here come from a man aged 55-75 years with acute or convalescent COVID-19. The CDR3 runs from the conserved cysteine through the conserved F or W. A D gene is named only where the DNA matches it firmly. Only part of the rows carry a size: once, few, many, or a class if the clone is expanded.

j_call clone_size v_call d_call cdr3_nt cdr3_aa
TRBJ2-2 NA TRBV10-1 NA TGCGCCAGCAGTGAGGGCTTGATACTGTTTTTT CASSEGLILFF
TRBJ1-1 NA TRBV28 TRBD1 TGTGCCAGCAGTTCCCTCGGACAGGGGGCGAAGAACACTGAAGCTTTCTTT CASSSLGQGAKNTEAFF
TRBJ2-7 once TRBV29-1 TRBD2 TGCAGCGTTGAAGGGACTAGCGGGAGCTCCTACGAGCAGTACTTC CSVEGTSGSSYEQYF
TRBJ1-1 NA TRBV7-9 NA TGTGCCAGCAGCCCGGGGTCTTACCCGAACACTGAAGCTTTCTTT CASSPGSYPNTEAFF
TRBJ2-5 NA TRBV9 TRBD1 TGTGCCAGCAGCTCAGGACAGGGATGGGAGACCCAGTACTTC CASSSGQGWETQYF
TRBJ2-7 NA TRBV29-1 TRBD2 TGCAGCGTCGTACGAGCGGGAAGCTCCTACGAGCAGTACTTC CSVVRAGSSYEQYF
TRBJ2-7 NA TRBV11-3 NA TGTGCCAGCAGCACATCGGGTTACGAGCAGTACTTC CASSTSGYEQYF
TRBJ2-7 NA TRBV6-1 NA TGTGCCAGCAGTGAAGGCAGCTACGAGCAGTACTTC CASSEGSYEQYF
TRBJ1-2 NA TRBV30 TRBD1 TGTGCCTGGAGCAGGGACAGGCCCTATGGCTACACCTTC CAWSRDRPYGYTF
TRBJ1-1 NA TRBV5-1 TRBD1 TGCGCCAGCAGCTCGGGGACAGGTGCGACTGAAGCTTTCTTT CASSSGTGATEAFF
TRBJ2-2 NA TRBV6-1 TRBD2 TGTGCCAGCAGTGCGGGACTAGCGGGATACACCGGGGAGCTGTTTTTT CASSAGLAGYTGELFF
TRBJ1-1 once TRBV25-1 NA TGTGCCAGCAGTGAATTGCGGGGGGCACGGGCTTTCTTT CASSELRGARAFF
TRBJ2-7 NA TRBV12-2 NA TGTGCACCAGGACAGGGGGCATACGAGCAGTACTTC CAPGQGAYEQYF
TRBJ1-3 NA TRBV14 NA TGTGCCAGCAGCGAAACGAGGGTGGGAAACACCATATATTTT CASSETRVGNTIYF